This TCR beta chain was sequenced during a study of blood T cell repertoires in COVID-19. The protocol was immunoSEQ multiplex PCR, while the TCRdb copy is restricted to in-frame clones and leaves out a portion. Among 150,000 to 200,000 clones, roughly 90% were seen once, and the ten largest hold around 21%. CDR1 and CDR2 (germline): KGHDR, SFDVKD. V was clipped by 4 bases and J by 3 bases; unmatched bases: 7. The CDR3 is 15 amino acids. This sequence originates from a man aged 70-80 years with active or convalescent COVID-19. The V call is TRBV24-1, the J call TRBJ2-7; 8 bases map to TRBD2. Source material: peripheral blood. The CDR3 reads CATSDPGLGDYEQYF. The DNA of the CDR3 is TGTGCCACCAGTGACCCGGGACTAGGAGACTACGAGCAGTACTTC.